Below, 16 T cell receptor beta chains from the same sample are listed, as sequenced in a study of blood T cell repertoires in COVID-19. This table comes from immunoSEQ multiplex PCR, and its TCRdb copy is limited to in-frame clones, with some not included. The repertoire includes 200,000 to 250,000 clones, approximately 87% of them detected once, and about 2% sits in the top ten. Sequencing was done on a sample of peripheral blood. The origin of the receptors is a woman aged 50 to 60 with acute or convalescent COVID-19.

The chain couples TRBV6-1 to TRBJ1-2, with 11 bases lining up with TRBD1. The CDR3 has 15 amino acids. Per germline, CDR1 MNHNS and CDR2 SASEGT. J gave up 4 bases and V 2 bases, and 3 bases lay outside the gene matches. This chain's CDR3 is CASSEMGQGGYGYTF. The CDR3 coding sequence is TGTGCCAGCAGTGAAATGGGACAGGGGGGCTATGGCTACACCTTC.

The chain couples TRBV12-3 or TRBV12-4 to TRBJ1-2, with unresolved D. CDR3 length equals 13 residues. The germline V and J ends were trimmed by 5 bases and 8 bases, with 15 bases remaining between them. The CDR3 sequence is CASSQQSGDGYTF. DNA of the CDR3: TGTGCCAGCAGTCAACAGAGTGGCGACGGCTACACCTTC.

The CDR3: CASSLASNQPQHF. The CDR3 bases are TGTGCCAGCAGTTTAGCTTCAAATCAGCCCCAGCATTTT. V and J are TRBV12-3 or TRBV12-4 and TRBJ1-5; D not resolved. V was clipped by 0 bases and J by 4 bases, with 4 bases between them. This CDR3 region has 13 residues.

The chain combines TRBV6-5 with TRBJ2-7, with TRBD2 as a possible D gene (6 bases). This CDR3 is 14 amino acids long. Per germline, CDR1 MNHEY and CDR2 SVGAGI. The V end lost 6 bases, the J end lost 6 bases, and 18 bases lay between the germline ends. The CDR3 nucleotides are TGTGCCAGCAGCTGGGACTCAAACTCGCGCGAGCAGTACTTC. It translates to CASSWDSNSREQYF.

The chain is built from TRBV6-5 and TRBJ1-5; TRBD1 matches at 7 bases. V was clipped by 7 bases and J by 4 bases; unmatched bases: 4. Germline values: CDR1 MNHEY, CDR2 SVGAGI. This CDR3 region has 13 residues. Here the CDR3 DNA reads TGTGCCAGCAAACTGACAGGGAATCAGCCCCAGCATTTT. The encoded protein is CASKLTGNQPQHF.

The chain combines TRBV5-6 with TRBJ1-5; TRBD1 matches 8 bases. The CDR3 consists of 14 residues. Per the germline V gene, CDR1 is SGHDT and CDR2 is YYEEEE. After removal of 5 bases from V and 6 bases from J, the junction contained 7 bases not matched to a gene. The CDR3 here is CASSIGQGGQPQHF. The CDR3 region has the DNA TGTGCCAGCAGTATAGGACAGGGCGGTCAGCCCCAGCATTTT.

The chain employs TRBV5-1 and TRBJ1-1, with D possibly TRBD1 on 6 matching bases. Germline V gene sequence: CDR1 SGHRS, CDR2 YFSETQ. CDR3 length equals 14 residues. The V end lost 2 bases, the J end lost 4 bases, and 12 bases lay between the germline ends. Here the CDR3 DNA reads TGCGCCAGCAGCTTTGTGACAGGTGTCACTGAAGCTTTCTTT. Its translation: CASSFVTGVTEAFF.

This sequence joins TRBV7-2 and TRBJ2-3; no clear D gene. CDR1 SGHTA and CDR2 FQGNSA come from the germline V gene. This CDR3 spans 12 amino acids. Trimming left V 6 bases short and J 7 bases short, with 11 bases between. The CDR3 nucleotides read TGTGCCAGCAGTCTAGACCAAAATACGCAGTATTTT. It codes for CASSLDQNTQYF.

The rearrangement joins TRBV29-1 to TRBJ2-7; D is possibly TRBD2 (5 bases). CDR3 size: 11 residues. V shed 4 bases and J shed 3 bases, with 7 bases lying between them. Germline V CDR1 and CDR2: SQVTM, ANQGSEA. The CDR3 sequence is CSVVGDYEQYF. The DNA of the CDR3 is TGCAGCGTTGTGGGAGACTACGAGCAGTACTTC.

The V call is TRBV5-5, the J call TRBJ1-3; D possibly corresponds to TRBD1 (6 bases). Trimming left V 3 bases short and J 6 bases short, with 10 bases between. This CDR3 is built from 13 residues. Germline assignment: CDR1 SGHKS and CDR2 YYEKEE (reference sequence). CDR3 in amino acids: CASSSGTQNTIYF. CDR3 sequence (DNA): TGTGCCAGCAGCTCCGGGACACAAAACACCATATATTTT.

The chain joins TRBV7-9 to TRBJ2-5, with 7 bases identical to TRBD1. Germline CDR1 SEHNR, CDR2 FQNEAQ (reference sequence). Trimming took 4 bases from V and 2 from J; bases not matched to a gene: 4. This CDR3 is 14 amino acids long. In DNA, the CDR3 is TGTGCCAGCAGCTGGGGGACAGTACAAGAGACCCAGTACTTC. The encoded protein is CASSWGTVQETQYF. Using reference TRBV7-9 and TRBJ2-5 for the parts outside the CDR3, the full variable domain is DTGVSQNPRHKITKRGQNVTFRCDPISEHNRLYWYRQTLGQGPEFLTYFQNEAQLEKSRLLSDRFSAERPKGSFSTLEIQRTEQGDSAMYLCASSWGTVQETQYFGPGTRLLVL.

The chain combines TRBV6-5 with TRBJ1-2; 8 bases match TRBD1. This CDR3 region has 15 residues. After removal of 0 bases from V and 4 bases from J, the junction contained 4 bases not matched to a gene. Looked up from germline, CDR1 is MNHEY and CDR2 is SVGAGI. CDR3 in amino acids: CASSYSTGGGYGYTF. CDR3 nucleotide sequence: TGTGCCAGCAGTTACTCTACAGGGGGAGGCTATGGCTACACCTTC.

The chain recombines TRBV25-1 with TRBJ1-2, with TRBD1 identical over 8 bases. Germline CDR1 is MGHDK and CDR2 is SYGVNS. The ends lost 3 bases at V and 14 bases at J; junction bases unmatched: 5. CDR3 length: 11 residues. CDR3 DNA sequence: TGTGCCAGCAGTGAGGTACAGGGGGTTACCTTC. This sequence encodes CASSEVQGVTF.

J is TRBJ2-1 and V is TRBV7-3; TRBD1 matches at 8 bases. Germline trimming cut 8 bases from V and 4 bases from J; bases unmatched to any gene: 7. The CDR3 loop spans 14 amino acids. CDR1 and CDR2 from the germline V gene are SGHTA and FQGTGA. The CDR3 reads CASGLDRGYNEQFF. The CDR3 nucleotides read TGTGCCAGCGGATTAGACAGGGGATACAATGAGCAGTTCTTC.

The rearrangement joins TRBV3-1 (or the pseudogene TRBV3-2) to TRBJ1-5; D not resolved. Germline CDR1 is LGHDT and CDR2 is YNNKEL (reference sequence). V lost 4 bases, J lost 2 bases, and 12 bases lay in between. The CDR3 runs 15 residues. The CDR3 nucleotides are TGTGCCAGCAGCCCCGGCAGACGGGGCAATCAGCCCCAGCATTTT. Protein: CASSPGRRGNQPQHF.

This clone was seen just once. The chain is built from TRBV29-1 and TRBJ2-7; 7 nucleotides line up with TRBD2. Germline trimming cut 4 bases from V and 6 bases from J; bases unmatched to any gene: 6. Germline values: CDR1 SQVTM, CDR2 ANQGSEA. This CDR3 region has 12 residues. The CDR3 DNA sequence: TGCAGCGTTGGCGGCGGGAGTGGCGAGCAGTACTTC. Protein sequence: CSVGGGSGEQYF.